This T cell receptor (beta chain) stems from a study of blood T cell repertoires in COVID-19. About the research overall: The United States, Italy and Spain provided the acute and convalescent COVID-19 samples.

Produced via immunoSEQ multiplex PCR; TCRdb's table is partial and in-frame only. Of 200,000 to 250,000 clones in the sample, around nine tenths were seen once. The germline V and J ends were trimmed by 0 bases and 3 bases, with 9 bases remaining between them. From germline, CDR1 is MNHEY and CDR2 SVGAGI. The CDR3 spans 14 residues. The genes are TRBV6-5 and TRBJ2-7; the D is unclear. This receptor was obtained from a woman between 65 and 79 years old with active or convalescent COVID-19. Material: peripheral blood. The CDR3 region is CASSYSFDNYEQYF. In DNA form, the CDR3 reads TGTGCCAGCAGTTACTCATTTGACAACTACGAGCAGTACTTC.